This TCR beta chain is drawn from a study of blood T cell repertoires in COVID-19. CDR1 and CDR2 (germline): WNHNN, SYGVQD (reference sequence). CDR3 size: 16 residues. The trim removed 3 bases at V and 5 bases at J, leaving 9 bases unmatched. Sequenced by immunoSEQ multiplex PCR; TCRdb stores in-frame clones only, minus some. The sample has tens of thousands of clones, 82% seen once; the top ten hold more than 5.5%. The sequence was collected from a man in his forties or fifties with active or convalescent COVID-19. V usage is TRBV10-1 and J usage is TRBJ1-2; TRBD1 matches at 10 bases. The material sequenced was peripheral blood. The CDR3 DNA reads TGCGCCAGCAGTGAAACGACGGACAGGGGGTATTATGGCTACACCTTC. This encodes CASSETTDRGYYGYTF.